The subject of this entry is one TCR beta chain. Sequenced by immunoSEQ multiplex PCR; TCRdb stores in-frame clones only, minus some. The repertoire has approximately 64,000 clones, roughly 87% of them found once; the top ten carry approximately 3%. These data originate in a study of OX40 agonist ivuxolimab in advanced cancers. Study overall: The dose-escalation group included hepatocellular carcinoma, melanoma, renal cell carcinoma and head and neck cancer.

The receptor comes from an adult with an advanced solid tumor such as melanoma, head and neck, liver or kidney cancer. Sample: CD4+ or CD8+ T cells sorted from blood, taken in a trial of the OX40 agonist ivuxolimab.

The CDR3 DNA sequence: TGTGCCAGCAGCCGGAGACAGGTTACGGCAGATACGCAGTATTTT. Its translation: CASSRRQVTADTQYF. V usage is TRBV11-2 and J usage is TRBJ2-3; TRBD1 might be the D (6 bases). Germline CDR1 reads SGHAT; CDR2 reads FQNNGV. CDR3 size: 15 residues. With 5 bases removed from V and 4 bases from J, the gap between germline ends came to 16 bases.